This TCR beta chain is from a study of T cells in Graves' hyperthyroidism and ophthalmopathy (dated by TCRdb to between 2019 and 2020). For the study in its entirety: Peripheral blood samples were taken at the time of initial diagnosis, prior to any treatment. To identify distinguishing TCR V-J signatures, a discovery cohort of some 99 patients was used, comprising 43 with Graves' ophthalmopathy and around 60 with stable Graves' hyperthyroidism. Whether ophthalmopathy could be predicted prospectively was tested in an independent validation cohort made up of about 20 hyperthyroidism patients plus 17 patients who later progressed to ophthalmopathy. The roughly 90 discovery patients were divided at random into training and test sets in a 7:3 ratio. In addition, the study compared T-cell repertoires in thyroid tissue and in blood from about 6 Graves' hyperthyroidism patients. After sampling, hyperthyroidism patients received methimazole starting at 30 mg daily, and ophthalmopathy patients received high-dose intravenous methylprednisolone. The paper reports TCR Vbeta CDR3 sequencing of some 140 peripheral blood samples: under 45 ophthalmopathy, 75 to 80 hyperthyroidism and approximately 17 progressor patients. The investigation overall reported the following: No statistical method was used to set the sample size in advance, and investigators knew the group allocation. A model built on a 13 V-J signature distinguished ophthalmopathy from stable hyperthyroidism, reaching roughly 88% sensitivity and approximately 81% specificity in cross-validation and 80%/75% in testing. Most expanded thyroid clonotypes (frequency above 0.001) were also detected in blood, a finding suggesting that blood repertoires may reflect thyroid immune responses. In validation, the model predicted progression to ophthalmopathy with roughly 66% sensitivity and about 72% specificity, a median of approximately 6.7 months before onset.

On this clonotype itself: Its antigen has not been determined. Base qualities are not provided; no much larger clone lies one nucleotide away.

Graves' hyperthyroidism was defined as stable when no progression to ophthalmopathy occurred over 18 months of follow-up. Hyperthyroidism patients were newly diagnosed, with disease duration under 2 months, and aged 18 to 65 years. Exclusion was applied to patients with uncontrolled infections, other autoimmune diseases, pregnancy or lactation. Diagnoses were based on clinical symptoms, serum thyroxine and TRAb, thyroid ultrasound and orbital computed tomography. PBMCs were isolated from 10 ml of fresh peripheral blood by Ficoll-Paque density gradient centrifugation. Total RNA was extracted using Trizol reagent, and RNA quality was assessed on an Agilent 2100 Bioanalyzer. The TCR beta CDR3 regions were amplified from the RNA transcripts. A first-round RT-PCR of the TCR CDR3 used the HTBI primer set with the Qiagen OneStep RT-PCR kit. Libraries were constructed in a second round of multiplex PCR, after which size selection and purification were carried out. Paired-end sequencing of the libraries was performed with 100 bp reads on an Illumina HiSeq2000. As for how the authors treated the data: SOAPnuke was used to process the raw data, removing reads that contained adapters or uncalled bases, had a mean Phred below 15, or lacked an exact match to the constant primer or identifier. COPE v1.2.5 was used to merge the high-quality paired reads, and each unique nucleotide sequence was defined as a clonotype. Clonotypes were aligned to IMGT TRBV, TRBD and TRBJ reference segments using MiTCR v1.1. Analysis was restricted to V-J combinations with a frequency above 0.0001, which covered roughly 99% of repertoires. A TCS score was defined as the ratio of F50 (clonal expansion) to E x V (chaos), with BLOSUM62-based TCRdist applied between CDR3 peptides within each V-J. Welch's t-statistics and random forest reduced 500 to 650 V-J features to roughly 13, which were used in a naive Bayes classifier (R e1071). The Morisita-Horn index was used to measure how similar the thyroid and blood repertoires were. The public reads were run again by TCRdb, first through fastp at Q25 and then through MiXCR, and only productive beta chains were kept. All rows with the same CDR3 protein become a single entry with the most common DNA and genes. The V and J calls and clone size are TCRdb's, not the authors'. The sample data list hundreds of thousands of distinct CDR3 sequences, and about 38% of these were observed just once. Jointly, the top ten make up approximately 8.7% of the sample.

The TCR originated in a man aged 18-30 years with Graves' hyperthyroidism. The sequenced material came from blood.

The CDR3 region: CSFGGVNEKLFF. Here is the DNA: TGCAGCTTTGGCGGAGTAAATGAAAAACTGTTTTTT. The sequence is built from TRBV29-1 and TRBJ1-4, with no confident D gene call. The CDR3, from cysteine to phenylalanine, totals 12 residues. The entry retains the CDR3 DNA only, 36 bases that are in frame from base 1. Trimming takes 8 bases from V and 5 bases from J, and the germline ends sit 12 bases apart. The germline V gene specifies SQVTM as CDR1 and ANQGSEA as CDR2.